The 12 T cell receptor beta chains below all came from one sample that was sequenced in a study of control samples from healthy donors and cancer patients. The assay was immunoSEQ multiplex PCR, and TCRdb's table has in-frame clones only and misses some. The data contain 40,000 to 45,000 clones, just over 70% of them singletons. Sequencing was carried out using formalin-fixed, paraffin-embedded tissue. The receptors derive from a male donor with melanoma.

The V gene is TRBV30, the J gene TRBJ1-3; D is unclear. V lost 4 bases and J 6 bases, leaving 16 bases between the germline ends. Germline CDR1 is GTSNPN and CDR2 is SVGIG (reference sequence). CDR3 length: 14 residues. Here the CDR3 reads CAWTQRGYLNTIYF. CDR3 bases: TGTGCCTGGACCCAACGCGGATATTTAAACACCATATATTTT.

This rearrangement joins TRBV7-9 to TRBJ1-3; the D is unclear. Germline V gene lookup returns CDR1 SEHNR and CDR2 FQNEAQ (reference sequence). The CDR3 spans 14 residues. V was pared by 11 bases and J by 2 bases, with 16 bases between. CDR3 amino acids: CAGDGAATGNTIYF. The DNA of the CDR3 is TGTGCCGGAGACGGAGCGGCCACTGGAAACACCATATATTTT.

The chain combines TRBV10-3 with TRBJ2-7; TRBD1 matches 10 bases. Germline V gene sequence: CDR1 ENHRY, CDR2 SYGVKD. The trim removed 8 bases at V and 5 bases at J, leaving 3 bases unmatched. CDR3 length equals 12 residues. The CDR3 is CAIGGQGDEQYF. CDR3 DNA sequence: TGTGCCATCGGTGGACAGGGGGACGAGCAGTACTTC.

The chain couples TRBV18 to TRBJ2-1; TRBD1 matches 7 bases. The V gene end was trimmed by 2 bases and the J gene end by 11 bases; junction bases not matched to a gene: 6. This CDR3 comprises 13 residues. Germline assignment: CDR1 KGHSH and CDR2 LQKENI. The CDR3 DNA sequence: TGTGCCAGCTCACCAGACAGGGTCCCCCAGCAGTTCTTC. Its protein product is CASSPDRVPQQFF.

Worth noting for this clone: Other DNA sequences within the sample encode an identical CDR3. This sequence joins TRBV19 and TRBJ2-2; D not resolved. Trimming took off 6 bases at V and 4 bases at J, with 15 bases between the two ends. Germline V CDR1 and CDR2: LNHDA, SQIVND (reference sequence). This CDR3 has 15 residues. The CDR3: CASRRNGATTGELFF. In DNA, the CDR3 is TGTGCCAGTAGGCGGAACGGAGCGACCACCGGGGAGCTGTTTTTT.

This clone was seen repeatedly, ten times or more. The V call is TRBV19, the J call TRBJ2-3; a possible D gene is TRBD2 (5 bases). Per germline, CDR1 LNHDA and CDR2 SQIVND (reference sequence). Deletions cut 3 bases from V and 3 bases from J, with 13 bases between. This CDR3 region has 15 residues. CDR3 protein: CASSIGGRGTDTQYF. The CDR3, as DNA: TGTGCCAGTAGTATTGGTGGGAGAGGGACAGATACGCAGTATTTT.

The V and J genes are TRBV19 and TRBJ2-3; D might be TRBD1 (6 bases). V was shortened by 4 bases and J by 2 bases, with 13 bases between the two germline ends. The CDR3 loop spans 15 amino acids. Germline V gene lookup returns CDR1 LNHDA and CDR2 SQIVND (reference sequence). CDR3 sequence reads: CASSNLGGSTDTQYF. The DNA for the CDR3 is TGTGCCAGTAGTAACCTAGGGGGTTCCACAGATACGCAGTATTTT. The full variable domain, its missing parts supplied by reference TRBV19 and TRBJ2-3, is DGGITQSPKYLFRKEGQNVTLSCEQNLNHDAMYWYRQDPGQGLRLIYYSQIVNDFQKGDIAEGYSVSREKKESFPLTVTSAQKNPTAFYLCASSNLGGSTDTQYFGPGTRLTVL.

The chain joins TRBV27 to TRBJ1-1, with 9 positions matching TRBD1. Per germline, CDR1 MNHEY and CDR2 SMNVEV (reference sequence). The CDR3 consists of 13 residues. V shed 7 bases, J shed 4 bases, and the junction held 4 bases outside the gene matches. This chain's CDR3 is CASKKQGATEAFF. DNA for the CDR3: TGTGCCAGCAAAAAACAGGGGGCCACTGAAGCTTTCTTT.

The chain couples TRBV6-5 to TRBJ2-2; D might be TRBD1 or TRBD2, each matching 5 bases. V dropped 8 bases and J dropped 6 bases, with 13 bases sitting between them. CDR3 length equals 13 residues. The germline V gene has CDR1 MNHEY and CDR2 SVGAGI. DNA of the CDR3: TGTGCCAGCGAGGGGAGTGGGCCCGGGGAGCTGTTTTTT. As protein: CASEGSGPGELFF.

In DNA, the CDR3 is TGTGCCAGCAGCTTAACGGCTAGCACAGATACGCAGTATTTT. Translation gives CASSLTASTDTQYF. V and J are TRBV7-3 and TRBJ2-3; D unresolved. The CDR3 runs 14 residues. V gave up 0 bases and J gave up 0 bases, with 4 bases separating them. From germline, CDR1 is SGHTA and CDR2 FQGTGA.

The chain recombines TRBV6-1 with TRBJ1-5; D is undetermined. With 3 bases removed from V and 3 bases from J, the gap between germline ends came to 9 bases. This CDR3 comprises 14 residues. The germline V gene encodes CDR1 MNHNS and CDR2 SASEGT. CDR3 in DNA: TGTGCCAGCAGTGAGACTGGTGACAATCAGCCCCAGCATTTT. Its protein product is CASSETGDNQPQHF.

V is TRBV28 and J is TRBJ1-2; D may be TRBD1 (6 bases). The ends were cut back, 4 bases at V and 8 bases at J, with 17 bases in the middle. Germline CDR1 is MDHEN and CDR2 is SYDVKM. The CDR3 has 14 amino acids. The CDR3 DNA follows: TGTGCCAGCAGTTCCCTAGGGGGACCGGGCGGCTACACCTTC. Encoded protein: CASSSLGGPGGYTF.